The T cell receptor beta chain described here comes from a study of blood T cell repertoires in COVID-19 (dated by TCRdb to 2019 to 2021). At the level of the whole study: Collaborator samples came from the United States, Italy and Spain and covered acute and convalescent phases of COVID-19. The material from the prospective study consisted of cDNA or gDNA derived from T cells, B-cell-depleted T cells, or PBMCs. The dataset comprised deeply sampled blood TCRbeta repertoires from subjects exposed to, actively infected with, or recovered from COVID-19. A freely available public database, intended as a resource for researchers studying the immune response to SARS-CoV-2, is where the repertoires were released. Samples were obtained from the ongoing ImmuneRACE study (first 160 participants) and from 1,254 subjects provided by 6 global collaborators. The sample metadata nearly always contained a de-identified subject ID, COVID-19 status, age in years and sex. Where HLA class I and class II types were available, the types were taken from metadata supplied by the sample provider, not from assay-based typing. General conclusions and limits of the study: The amount of clinical and demographic metadata varied by source and participant and was provided uncurated.

With respect to this clone: Its antigen remains undetermined. Within one base of it there is no much larger clone, and no base qualities were kept.

TCRbeta CDR3 regions were amplified from genomic DNA by means of the immunoSEQ Assay, a bias-controlled multiplex PCR. For the original study's pipeline: Within the assay, amplification of reference gene primers was used to estimate how many nucleated cells each sample contained. To quantify the absolute abundance of each unique TCRbeta CDR3 rearrangement, sequence reads were collapsed and filtered. For each sample, productive Simpson clonality was calculated as the square root of Simpson's diversity index over productive rearrangements. Imported from immuneACCESS, the table was reduced by TCRdb to in-frame sequences with V and J called. These copies leave out some clones; in studies compared against another copy, an unresolved V gene accounts for under half, and the cause of the remainder is not known. V and J calls and clone size are given by that table; D and trimming were obtained from the DNA. For this sample the table gives around 140,000 clones, of which more than 60% were detected only once. In total, the top ten clones hold 1.9% of the sample.

Each collaborating institution followed its own protocols to collect whole blood in K2EDTA tubes. For TCRbeta analysis, collaborator samples were shipped as frozen whole blood, as isolated PBMCs, or as DNA extracted from either sample type. CDR1 and CDR2 are drawn from the germline V gene: SGHRS, YFSETQ. Germline trimming amounts to 4 bases on V and 8 bases on J, with 8 as the count of junction bases outside the gene matches. There are 14 amino acids in the CDR3, from cysteine to phenylalanine inclusive. Just CDR3 DNA is preserved here, 42 bases in frame from base 1. The receptor comes from a woman aged 55-69 years with acute or convalescent COVID-19. Sequenced sample: peripheral blood. The V gene is TRBV5-1 and the J gene is TRBJ2-1; 8 middle bases align to TRBD2. The nucleotides read TGCGCCAGCAGCCAAGGACTAGCATTCTATGAGCAGTTCTTC. The encoded protein is CASSQGLAFYEQFF.